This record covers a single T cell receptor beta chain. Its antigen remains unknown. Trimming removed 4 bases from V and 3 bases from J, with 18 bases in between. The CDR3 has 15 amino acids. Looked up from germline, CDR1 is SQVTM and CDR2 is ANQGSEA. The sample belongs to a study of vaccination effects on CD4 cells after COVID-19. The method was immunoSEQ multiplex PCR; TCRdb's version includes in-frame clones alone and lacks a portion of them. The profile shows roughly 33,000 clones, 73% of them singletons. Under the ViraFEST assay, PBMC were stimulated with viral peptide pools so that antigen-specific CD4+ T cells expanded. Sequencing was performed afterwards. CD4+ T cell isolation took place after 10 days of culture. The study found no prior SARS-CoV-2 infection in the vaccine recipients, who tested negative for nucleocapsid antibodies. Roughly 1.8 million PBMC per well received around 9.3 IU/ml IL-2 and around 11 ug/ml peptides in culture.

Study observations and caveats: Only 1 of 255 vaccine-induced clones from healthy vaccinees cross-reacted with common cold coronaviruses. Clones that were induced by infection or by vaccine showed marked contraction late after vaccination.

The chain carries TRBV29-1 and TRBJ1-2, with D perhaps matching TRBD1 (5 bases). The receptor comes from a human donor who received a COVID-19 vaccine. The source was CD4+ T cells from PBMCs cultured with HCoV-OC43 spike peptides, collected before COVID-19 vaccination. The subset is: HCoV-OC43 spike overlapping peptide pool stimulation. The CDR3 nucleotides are TGCAGCGTTGGTGTCGGGGGGGGTGATCACTATGGCTACACCTTC. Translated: CSVGVGGGDHYGYTF.